Listed below are T cell receptor beta chains from one sample, sequenced in a study of human T cells and chemical hapten exposure. MiXCR, applied by TCRdb to the RACE reads, yields one record per CDR3 protein. The sample consists of about 64,000 distinct CDR3 sequences, 10% to 12% of them appearing once. Material: whole blood, obtained in connection with sensitization to the hapten diphenylcyclopropenone (DPC). Every receptor here comes from a woman in her forties with alopecia areata. Some clones in this sample may be carry-over from other donors' samples. Both conserved end residues are part of each CDR3. Each record gives: V gene, J gene, CDR3 protein.

TRBV7-3	TRBJ2-1	CASSWRGRNNEQFF
TRBV12-3/TRBV12-4	TRBJ2-2	CASSSGNLELFF
TRBV20-1	TRBJ2-5	CSARSGTVQETQYF
TRBV7-2	TRBJ2-5	CASSQTGTGLQETQYF
TRBV20-1	TRBJ2-2	CSASDRGGAGELFF
TRBV29-1	TRBJ2-2	CSVEFWLAGSSGTGELFF
TRBV4-3	TRBJ2-1	CASSQETGGYNEQFF
TRBV7-9	TRBJ2-1	CASSIRPVGSYNEQFF
TRBV20-1	TRBJ1-6	CSADELEDRENNSPLHF
TRBV6-2/TRBV6-3	TRBJ1-1	CASSYSFTEAFF
TRBV30	TRBJ1-5	CAWSVSGPGQPQHF
TRBV6-2/TRBV6-3	TRBJ2-5	CASSTPRETQYF
TRBV27	TRBJ1-5	CASSFRDRGDQPQHF
TRBV19	TRBJ2-3	CASSIRATAYTDTQYF
TRBV18	TRBJ2-7	CASSQDRGPYEQYF
TRBV3-2	TRBJ2-7	CASSQILSETAYERYF
TRBV12-3/TRBV12-4	TRBJ1-1	CASSLFRVDTEAFF
TRBV11-2	TRBJ2-1	CASSLGLAGGPGQFF
TRBV10-3	TRBJ1-3	CAIQGSSGNTIYF
TRBV12-2	TRBJ1-4	CASRLVATNEKLFF
TRBV4-3	TRBJ1-3	CASSPSPQGRSGNTIYF
TRBV28	TRBJ2-7	CASSLIWGVGPEQYF
TRBV9	TRBJ2-3	CASSTTGRTTDTQYF